The clone carrying this T cell receptor (beta chain) appeared a few times. V gave up 4 bases and J gave up 0 bases, with 12 bases separating them. Germline CDR1 and CDR2: LGHNA and YSLEER. CDR3 length: 16 amino acids. These data originate in a study of cytomegalovirus exposure and HLA in healthy donors. Primers: 60 Vbeta forward and 13 Jbeta reverse. TCRdb keeps only in-frame clones here, not all; method: immunoSEQ multiplex PCR. The sample holds tens of thousands of clones, 70% to 80% seen once. Sequenced input: PBMCs. The receptor's source is a man over 45 in good health and CMV-seropositive. The chain joins TRBV4-3 to TRBJ1-4; D gene ambiguous. The DNA of the CDR3 is TGCGCCAGCAGCCCAGTACACCGATCAACTAATGAAAAACTGTTTTTT. Its protein product is CASSPVHRSTNEKLFF.